This entry features one T cell receptor beta chain sequence. Source study methods: Using reference gene primer amplification, nucleated cell counts were estimated. TCRdb's table, derived via immunoSEQ multiplex PCR, lists solely in-frame clones and lacks some. The V and J calls and the clone size are those of that table, but D and trimming were determined from the DNA. The sample lists roughly 180,000 clones; 94% were seen once. This specimen belongs to a study of blood T cell repertoires in COVID-19. Study-level information: Whether acute or convalescent, the COVID-19 samples came from the United States, Italy and Spain.

Germline values: CDR1 MNHEY, CDR2 SMNVEV (reference sequence). Germline trimming cut 4 bases from V and 2 bases from J; bases unmatched to any gene: 8. The CDR3 totals 16 residues. V usage is TRBV27 and J usage is TRBJ1-5, with 7 bases lining up with TRBD1. Sequenced sample: peripheral blood. This clonotype was sampled from a man aged 25 to 40 with COVID-19, enrolled during active disease. DNA for the CDR3: TGTGCCAGCAGTTCAATACAGGGGATCGGCAATCAGCCCCAGCATTTT. This codes for CASSSIQGIGNQPQHF.